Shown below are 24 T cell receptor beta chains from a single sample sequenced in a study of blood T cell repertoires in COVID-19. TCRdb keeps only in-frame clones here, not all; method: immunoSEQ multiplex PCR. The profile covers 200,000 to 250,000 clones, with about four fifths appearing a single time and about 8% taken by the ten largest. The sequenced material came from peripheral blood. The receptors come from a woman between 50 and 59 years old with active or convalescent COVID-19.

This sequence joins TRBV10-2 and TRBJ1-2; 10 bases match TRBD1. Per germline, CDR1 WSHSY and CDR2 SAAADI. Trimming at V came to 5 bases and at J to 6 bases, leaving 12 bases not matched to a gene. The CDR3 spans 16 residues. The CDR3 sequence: CASSSGTGARGDGYTF. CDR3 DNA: TGCGCCAGCAGTTCCGGGACAGGGGCACGGGGAGATGGCTACACCTTC.

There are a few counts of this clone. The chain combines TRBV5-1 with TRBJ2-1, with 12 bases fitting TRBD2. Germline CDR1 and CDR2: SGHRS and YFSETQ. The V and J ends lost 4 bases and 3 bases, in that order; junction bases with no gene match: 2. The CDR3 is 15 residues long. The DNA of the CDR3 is TGCGCCAGCAGCCTGGGACTAGCGGGCTACAATGAGCAGTTCTTC. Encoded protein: CASSLGLAGYNEQFF.

For the CDR3, the DNA is TGTGCCAGCAGTTTAGACTACCTCTCTGGAAACACCATATATTTT. This encodes CASSLDYLSGNTIYF. This sequence joins TRBV6-5 and TRBJ1-3; D gene ambiguous. This CDR3 is 15 amino acids long. The germline V gene encodes CDR1 MNHEY and CDR2 SVGAGI. The V and J ends lost 4 bases and 0 bases respectively, with 10 bases between them.

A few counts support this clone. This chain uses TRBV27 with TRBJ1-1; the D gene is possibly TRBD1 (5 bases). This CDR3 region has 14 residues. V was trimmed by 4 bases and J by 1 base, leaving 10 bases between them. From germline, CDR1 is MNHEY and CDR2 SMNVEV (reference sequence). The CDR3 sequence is CASSYRRENTEAFF. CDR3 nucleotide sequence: TGTGCCAGCAGTTATCGCAGGGAGAACACTGAAGCTTTCTTT.

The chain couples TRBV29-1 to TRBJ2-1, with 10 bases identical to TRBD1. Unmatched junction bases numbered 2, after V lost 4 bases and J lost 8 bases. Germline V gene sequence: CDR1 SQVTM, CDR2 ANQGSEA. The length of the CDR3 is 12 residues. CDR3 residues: CSVVGTGDEQFF. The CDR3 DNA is TGCAGCGTTGTGGGGACAGGGGATGAGCAGTTCTTC.

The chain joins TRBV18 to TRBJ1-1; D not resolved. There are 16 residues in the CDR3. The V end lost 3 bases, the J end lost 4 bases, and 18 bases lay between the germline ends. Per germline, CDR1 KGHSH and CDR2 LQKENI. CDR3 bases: TGTGCCAGCTCACCGGGTTCTGCGGATGTCGGCACTGAAGCTTTCTTT. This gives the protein CASSPGSADVGTEAFF.

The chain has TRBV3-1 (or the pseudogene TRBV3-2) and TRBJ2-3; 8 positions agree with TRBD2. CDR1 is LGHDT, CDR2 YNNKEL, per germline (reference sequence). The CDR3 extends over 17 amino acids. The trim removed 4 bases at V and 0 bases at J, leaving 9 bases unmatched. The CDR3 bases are TGTGCCAGCAGCCCTTTTATAGCGGGGACTAGCACAGATACGCAGTATTTT. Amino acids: CASSPFIAGTSTDTQYF.

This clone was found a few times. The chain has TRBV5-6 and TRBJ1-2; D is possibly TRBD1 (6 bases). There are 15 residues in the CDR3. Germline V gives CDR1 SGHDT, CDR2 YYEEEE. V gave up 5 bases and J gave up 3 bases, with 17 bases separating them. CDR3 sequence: CASSFDTGGHYGYTF. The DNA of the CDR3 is TGTGCCAGCAGTTTCGATACGGGGGGCCACTATGGCTACACCTTC.

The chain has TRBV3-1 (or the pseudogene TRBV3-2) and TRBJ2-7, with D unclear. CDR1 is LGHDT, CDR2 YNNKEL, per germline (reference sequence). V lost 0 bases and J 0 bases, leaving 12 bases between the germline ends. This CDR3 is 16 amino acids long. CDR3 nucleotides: TGTGCCAGCAGCCAAGACCCCGACCTAGGCTCCTACGAGCAGTACTTC. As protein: CASSQDPDLGSYEQYF.

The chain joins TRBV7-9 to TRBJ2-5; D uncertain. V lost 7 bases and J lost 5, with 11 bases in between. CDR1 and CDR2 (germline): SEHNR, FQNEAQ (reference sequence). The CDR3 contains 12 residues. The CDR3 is CASTSTGETQYF. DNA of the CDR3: TGTGCCAGCACCTCAACCGGGGAGACCCAGTACTTC. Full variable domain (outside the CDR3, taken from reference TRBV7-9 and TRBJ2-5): DTGVSQNPRHKITKRGQNVTFRCDPISEHNRLYWYRQTLGQGPEFLTYFQNEAQLEKSRLLSDRFSAERPKGSFSTLEIQRTEQGDSAMYLCASTSTGETQYFGPGTRLLVL.

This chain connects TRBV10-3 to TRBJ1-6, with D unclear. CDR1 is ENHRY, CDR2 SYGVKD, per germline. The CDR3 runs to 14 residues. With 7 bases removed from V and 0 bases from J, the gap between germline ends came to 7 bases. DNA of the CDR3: TGTGCCATCAAGCCGAGCTCCTATAATTCACCCCTCCACTTT. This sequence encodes CAIKPSSYNSPLHF.

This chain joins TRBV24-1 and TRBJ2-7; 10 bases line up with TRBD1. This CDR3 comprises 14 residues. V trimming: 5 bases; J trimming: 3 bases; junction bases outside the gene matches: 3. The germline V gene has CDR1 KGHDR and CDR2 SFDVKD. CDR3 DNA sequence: TGTGCCACCAGTGGGACAGGGGGAGGCTACGAGCAGTACTTC. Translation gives CATSGTGGGYEQYF.

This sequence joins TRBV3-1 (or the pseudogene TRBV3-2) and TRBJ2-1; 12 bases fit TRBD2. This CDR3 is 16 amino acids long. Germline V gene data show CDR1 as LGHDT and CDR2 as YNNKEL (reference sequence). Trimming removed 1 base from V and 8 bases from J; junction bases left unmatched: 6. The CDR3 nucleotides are TGTGCCAGCAGCCAAGGCAGACTAGCGGGGGTGGATGAGCAGTTCTTC. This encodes CASSQGRLAGVDEQFF.

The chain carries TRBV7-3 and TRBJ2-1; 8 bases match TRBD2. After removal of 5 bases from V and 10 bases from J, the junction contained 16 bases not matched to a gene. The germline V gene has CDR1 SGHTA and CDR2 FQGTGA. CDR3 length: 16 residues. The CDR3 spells CASSPLSGSTLREQFF. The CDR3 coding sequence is TGTGCCAGCAGCCCCCTGAGCGGGAGTACTCTTCGCGAGCAGTTCTTC.

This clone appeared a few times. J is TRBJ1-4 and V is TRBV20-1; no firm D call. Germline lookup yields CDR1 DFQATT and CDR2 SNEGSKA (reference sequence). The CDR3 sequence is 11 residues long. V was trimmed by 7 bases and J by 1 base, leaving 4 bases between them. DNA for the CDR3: TGCAGTGTCCGAACTAATGAAAAACTGTTTTTT. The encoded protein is CSVRTNEKLFF.

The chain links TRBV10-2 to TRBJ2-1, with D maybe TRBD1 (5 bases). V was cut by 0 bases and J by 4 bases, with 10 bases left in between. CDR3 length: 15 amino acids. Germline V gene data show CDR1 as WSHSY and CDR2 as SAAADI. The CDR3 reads CASSESGEPYNEQFF. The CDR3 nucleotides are TGCGCCAGCAGTGAGTCAGGGGAACCGTACAATGAGCAGTTCTTC.

The CDR3 bases are TGTGCCAGCAGCCCCTGGACTGGGGGGGGCAATGAGCAGTTCTTC. As protein: CASSPWTGGGNEQFF. J is TRBJ2-1 and V is TRBV7-6; 7 bases agree with TRBD2. The CDR3 spans 15 residues. The V segment lost 5 bases and the J segment 6 bases; nucleotides outside the gene matches: 10. Germline V gene data show CDR1 as SGHVS and CDR2 as FNYEAQ.

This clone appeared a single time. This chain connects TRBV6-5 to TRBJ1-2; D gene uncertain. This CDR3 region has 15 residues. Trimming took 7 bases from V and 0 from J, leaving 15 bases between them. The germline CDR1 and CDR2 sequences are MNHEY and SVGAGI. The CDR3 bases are TGTGCCAGCAAGCTAGAGGGAGCTACTAACTATGGCTACACCTTC. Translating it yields CASKLEGATNYGYTF.

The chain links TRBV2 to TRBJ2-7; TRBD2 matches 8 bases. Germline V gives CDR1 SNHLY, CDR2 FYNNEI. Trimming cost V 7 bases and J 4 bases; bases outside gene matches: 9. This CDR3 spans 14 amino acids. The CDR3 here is CASKPREGEYEQYF. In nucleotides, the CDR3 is TGTGCCAGCAAGCCTCGGGAGGGGGAATACGAGCAGTACTTC.

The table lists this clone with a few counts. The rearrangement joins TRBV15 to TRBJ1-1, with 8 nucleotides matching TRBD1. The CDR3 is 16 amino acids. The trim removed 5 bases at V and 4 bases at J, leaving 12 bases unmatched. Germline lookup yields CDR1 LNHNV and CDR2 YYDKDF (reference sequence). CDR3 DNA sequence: TGTGCCACCAGCGTCGACAGGGGTTACATATCCACTGAAGCTTTCTTT. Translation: CATSVDRGYISTEAFF.

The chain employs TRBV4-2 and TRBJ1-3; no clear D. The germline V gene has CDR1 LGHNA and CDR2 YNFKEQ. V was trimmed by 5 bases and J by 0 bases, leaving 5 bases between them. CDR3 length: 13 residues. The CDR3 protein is CASSSSSGNTIYF. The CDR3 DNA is TGTGCCAGCAGCTCGAGCTCTGGAAACACCATATATTTT.

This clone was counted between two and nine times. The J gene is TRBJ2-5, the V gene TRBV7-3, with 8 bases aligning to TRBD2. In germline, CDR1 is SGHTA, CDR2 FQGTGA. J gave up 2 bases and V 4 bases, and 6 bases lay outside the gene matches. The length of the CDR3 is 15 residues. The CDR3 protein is CASSSLGGRQETQYF. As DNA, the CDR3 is TGTGCCAGCAGCTCTCTAGGCGGGAGGCAAGAGACCCAGTACTTC. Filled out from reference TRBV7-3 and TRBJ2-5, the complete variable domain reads GAGVSQTPSNKVTEKGKYVELRCDPISGHTALYWYRQSLGQGPEFLIYFQGTGAADDSGLPNDRFFAVRPEGSVSTLKIQRTERGDSAVYLCASSSLGGRQETQYFGPGTRLLVL.

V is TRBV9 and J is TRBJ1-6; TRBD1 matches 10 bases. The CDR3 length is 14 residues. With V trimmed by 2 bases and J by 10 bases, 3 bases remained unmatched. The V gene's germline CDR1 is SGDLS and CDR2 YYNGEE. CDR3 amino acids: CASSVGTGDSPLHF. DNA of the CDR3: TGTGCCAGCAGCGTTGGGACAGGGGACTCACCCCTCCACTTT.

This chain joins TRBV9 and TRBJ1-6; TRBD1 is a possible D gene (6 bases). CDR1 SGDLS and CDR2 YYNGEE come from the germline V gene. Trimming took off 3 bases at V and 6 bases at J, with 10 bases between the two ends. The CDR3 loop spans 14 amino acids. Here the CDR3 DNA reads TGTGCCAGCAGCGCCAGGGGCTCTAATTCACCCCTCCACTTT. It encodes CASSARGSNSPLHF.